The 23 T cell receptor beta chains below all came from one sample that was sequenced in a study of T cell repertoires in cytomegalovirus infection. TCRdb re-derived calls from the reads in MiXCR, one entry per CDR3 protein. This repertoire shows about 180,000 distinct CDR3 sequences, approximately 18% found once; its top ten account for approximately 26%. Sequencing was carried out using CD8+ T cells from PBMCs. These receptors all stem from a human donor in good health (CMV status not recorded). Some clones in this sample may be carry-over from other donors' samples.

This clonotype was detected a few times. The V gene is TRBV25-1, the J gene TRBJ2-7; D is undetermined. The CDR3 totals 13 residues. The V end was cut by 2 bases, the J end by 4 bases, with 9 bases between. In germline, CDR1 is MGHDK, CDR2 SYGVNS. The CDR3 DNA is TGTGCCAGCAGTGAAAGTGTGGGTTACGAGCAGTACTTC. Translation gives CASSESVGYEQYF.

The chain joins TRBV6-5 to TRBJ2-2; D is undetermined. Trimming shortened V by 3 bases and J by 6 bases, and 8 bases separated the two germline ends. The CDR3 runs 13 residues. The V gene's germline CDR1 is MNHEY and CDR2 SVGAGI. The CDR3 spells CASSYYNPGELFF. DNA of the CDR3: TGTGCCAGCAGTTATTATAATCCCGGGGAGCTGTTTTTT.

This clonotype showed up just a few times. The chain joins TRBV7-9 to TRBJ2-7, with D hard to call. From germline, CDR1 is SEHNR and CDR2 FQNEAQ (reference sequence). The CDR3 sequence is 13 residues long. V lost 6 bases and J 1 base, leaving 10 bases between the germline ends. The DNA for the CDR3 is TGTGCCAGCAGGTCTTGGCAGTCCTACGAGCAGTACTTC. Protein product: CASRSWQSYEQYF.

This clonotype appeared a few times. CDR3 protein: CASSSRTSGGWSTGELFF. The CDR3 DNA is TGTGCCAGCAGTTCACGGACTAGCGGGGGATGGAGCACCGGGGAGCTGTTTTTT. The rearrangement uses TRBV28 and TRBJ2-2; TRBD2 aligns across 13 bases. V trimming: 4 bases; J trimming: 4 bases; junction bases outside the gene matches: 9. Per germline, CDR1 MDHEN and CDR2 SYDVKM. The CDR3 runs to 18 residues.

V gene TRBV28 combines with J gene TRBJ1-1; no clear D gene. With 4 bases removed from V and 6 bases from J, the gap between germline ends came to 6 bases. Germline V gives CDR1 MDHEN, CDR2 SYDVKM. CDR3 length equals 11 residues. This CDR3 reads CASSSLPEAFF. CDR3 sequence (DNA): TGTGCCAGCAGTTCACTGCCTGAAGCTTTCTTT.

This clonotype was observed a handful of times. For the CDR3, the DNA is TGTGCCAGCAGCCAGAGAACTAGCACAGATACGCAGTATTTT. Translation: CASSQRTSTDTQYF. This chain uses TRBV7-6 with TRBJ2-3; D call uncertain. Per the germline V gene, CDR1 is SGHVS and CDR2 is FNYEAQ. The CDR3 spans 14 residues. Between the trimmed V and J ends, which lost 5 bases and 0 bases, there was a span of 9 bases.

This clonotype has only a few counts. This could be a read error, since a much larger clone is one nucleotide away. This chain links TRBV7-9 with TRBJ2-7; D is undetermined. CDR3 length equals 12 residues. CDR1 and CDR2 from the germline V gene are SEHNR and FQNEAQ (reference sequence). Trimming pared 1 base from V and 2 bases from J, leaving 3 bases between. The CDR3 protein is CASSLDAYEQYF. As DNA, the CDR3 is TGTGCCAGCAGCTTAGACGCCTACGAGCAGTACTTC.

This clonotype was seen only a few times. V gene TRBV7-9 combines with J gene TRBJ2-7, with a weak D call TRBD1 (6 bases). V lost 1 base, J lost 0 bases, and 13 bases lay in between. Germline V gives CDR1 SEHNR, CDR2 FQNEAQ (reference sequence). CDR3 size: 16 residues. The CDR3 DNA reads TGTGCCAGCAGCTTAGGGGGGCCTCTAGGCTCCTACGAGCAGTACTTC. Translating it yields CASSLGGPLGSYEQYF.

Ten or more counts support this clonotype. The rearrangement links TRBV12-3 or TRBV12-4 to TRBJ2-5, with D maybe TRBD1 (6 bases). V lost 2 bases, J lost 2 bases, and 12 bases lay in between. The CDR3 sequence is 15 residues long. In DNA, the CDR3 is TGTGCCAGCAGTTTAATACAGGGAACTCAAGAGACCCAGTACTTC. Translated, it gives CASSLIQGTQETQYF.

V usage is TRBV12-5 and J usage is TRBJ2-2, with a weak D call TRBD2 (6 bases). The CDR3 extends over 16 amino acids. The germline gives CDR1 LGHNT, CDR2 FRNRAP. Deletions cut 3 bases from V and 0 bases from J, with 11 bases between. The CDR3 bases are TGTGCTAGTGGTTTTCTAGGGACTTCGAACACCGGGGAGCTGTTTTTT. It specifies CASGFLGTSNTGELFF.

The rearrangement uses TRBV28 and TRBJ2-3; TRBD2 matches at 8 bases. Losses at the gene ends were 2 bases for V and 0 bases for J; bases not matched to a gene: 10. The germline gives CDR1 MDHEN, CDR2 SYDVKM. There are 18 residues in the CDR3. CDR3 sequence (DNA): TGTGCCAGCAGTTTAGCCCCTAATAGCGGGGCTAGCACAGATACGCAGTATTTT. This encodes CASSLAPNSGASTDTQYF.

This clonotype was observed many times. The chain employs TRBV2 and TRBJ2-1, with D possibly matching TRBD2 (5 bases). CDR3 length: 13 amino acids. The germline V gene encodes CDR1 SNHLY and CDR2 FYNNEI. Deletions cut 7 bases from V and 8 bases from J, with 15 bases between. The CDR3 protein is CASIESSDYEQFF. DNA for the CDR3: TGTGCCAGCATCGAAAGCTCGGACTATGAGCAGTTCTTC.

The chain has TRBV7-9 and TRBJ2-4; D may be TRBD1 (6 bases). Trimming removed 5 bases at V and 2 bases at J, with 13 bases between. The CDR3 length is 15 residues. Germline V gene sequence: CDR1 SEHNR, CDR2 FQNEAQ (reference sequence). The CDR3 here is CASSSPDSSKNIQYF. The CDR3 coding sequence is TGTGCCAGCAGCAGCCCGGACAGTTCCAAAAACATTCAGTACTTC.

This clonotype was observed a handful of times. The chain carries TRBV6-2 or TRBV6-3 and TRBJ2-5; no clear D. CDR3 length: 14 residues. From germline, CDR1 is MNHEY and CDR2 SVGEGT. Trimming pared 0 bases from V and 2 bases from J, leaving 7 bases between. The CDR3 coding sequence is TGTGCCAGCAGTTACTCGGGCAGGCAAGAGACCCAGTACTTC. Its protein product is CASSYSGRQETQYF.

This clonotype was seen a handful of times. CDR3 nucleotides: TGCGCCAGCAGCCAAGACAGGGCTGGATACGATTCACCCCTCCACTTT. This gives the protein CASSQDRAGYDSPLHF. V is TRBV4-3 and J is TRBJ1-6, with a tentative D call TRBD1 (5 bases). The CDR3 is 16 residues long. Trimming took off 0 bases at V and 8 bases at J, with 14 bases between the two ends. Germline CDR1 reads LGHNA; CDR2 reads YSLEER.

This clonotype was detected ten times or more. The chain is built from TRBV7-8 and TRBJ1-3; no firm D call. Per the germline V gene, CDR1 is SGHVS and CDR2 is FQNEAQ. This CDR3 is 20 amino acids long. Trimming stripped 2 bases from V and 0 bases from J, with 23 bases between. CDR3 in amino acids: CASSLYVSVTLDTSGNTIYF. The CDR3 nucleotides read TGTGCCAGCAGCTTATACGTCTCCGTGACCCTTGACACCTCTGGAAACACCATATATTTT.

This chain connects TRBV11-2 to TRBJ1-3; possible D gene TRBD1, 5 bases. Per germline, CDR1 SGHAT and CDR2 FQNNGV. CDR3 size: 17 residues. V lost 6 bases to trimming and J lost 0 bases, with 18 bases between them. The CDR3 DNA follows: TGTGCCAGCAGACCCACCGCAGGGACCAGCTCTGGAAACACCATATATTTT. Its protein is CASRPTAGTSSGNTIYF.

The table lists this clonotype with a few counts. The CDR3 sequence is CASSLNLLGETQYF. CDR3 DNA: TGTGCCAGCAGCTTAAATCTCCTAGGGGAGACCCAGTACTTC. The chain joins TRBV11-2 to TRBJ2-5; no reliable D call. V lost 2 bases and J 5 bases, leaving 12 bases between the germline ends. The CDR3 covers 14 residues. Germline V gene data show CDR1 as SGHAT and CDR2 as FQNNGV.

The chain couples TRBV20-1 to TRBJ2-5, with D perhaps given as TRBD1 or TRBD2 (6 bases each). The CDR3 consists of 13 residues. Germline CDR1 and CDR2: DFQATT and SNEGSKA (reference sequence). The V and J ends lost 1 base and 4 bases respectively, with 10 bases between them. CDR3 in DNA: TGCAGTGCTAGAGCGTCGGGGGCAGAGACCCAGTACTTC. Its protein is CSARASGAETQYF.

The sample holds a few counts of this clonotype. The rearrangement joins TRBV7-9 to TRBJ1-2; no definite D call. Trimming stripped 2 bases from V and 5 bases from J, with 12 bases between. The CDR3 has 14 amino acids. CDR1 and CDR2 from the germline V gene are SEHNR and FQNEAQ (reference sequence). DNA for the CDR3: TGTGCCAGCAGCTTATCACCCCTCGGGTATGGCTACACCTTC. Amino acids: CASSLSPLGYGYTF.

This chain links TRBV19 with TRBJ2-1; D gene unclear. The germline V gene has CDR1 LNHDA and CDR2 SQIVND (reference sequence). V was cut by 0 bases and J by 0 bases, with 6 bases left in between. The CDR3 runs to 15 residues. The CDR3 region has the DNA TGTGCCAGTAGTATAGAACCCAGCTCCTACAATGAGCAGTTCTTC. Protein: CASSIEPSSYNEQFF.

This clonotype was counted only a few times. The chain recombines TRBV25-1 with TRBJ1-5; 7 nucleotides match TRBD1. Germline loops: CDR1 MGHDK, CDR2 SYGVNS. V lost 3 bases to trimming and J lost 2 bases; unmatched junction nucleotides: 7. This CDR3 comprises 16 residues. CDR3 in DNA: TGTGCCAGCAGTGAGTTTAGACAGGGAGGCAATCAGCCCCAGCATTTT. Its protein is CASSEFRQGGNQPQHF.

This clonotype was detected only a few times. The CDR3 is CASSSTTEGNPLYEQYF. CDR3 coding DNA: TGTGCCAGCAGTTCGACCACCGAGGGGAATCCCCTCTACGAGCAGTACTTC. The chain links TRBV28 to TRBJ2-7; D is possibly TRBD1 or TRBD2 (5 bases each). V was clipped by 4 bases and J by 3 bases, with 22 bases between them. This CDR3 spans 17 amino acids. The V gene's germline CDR1 is MDHEN and CDR2 SYDVKM.